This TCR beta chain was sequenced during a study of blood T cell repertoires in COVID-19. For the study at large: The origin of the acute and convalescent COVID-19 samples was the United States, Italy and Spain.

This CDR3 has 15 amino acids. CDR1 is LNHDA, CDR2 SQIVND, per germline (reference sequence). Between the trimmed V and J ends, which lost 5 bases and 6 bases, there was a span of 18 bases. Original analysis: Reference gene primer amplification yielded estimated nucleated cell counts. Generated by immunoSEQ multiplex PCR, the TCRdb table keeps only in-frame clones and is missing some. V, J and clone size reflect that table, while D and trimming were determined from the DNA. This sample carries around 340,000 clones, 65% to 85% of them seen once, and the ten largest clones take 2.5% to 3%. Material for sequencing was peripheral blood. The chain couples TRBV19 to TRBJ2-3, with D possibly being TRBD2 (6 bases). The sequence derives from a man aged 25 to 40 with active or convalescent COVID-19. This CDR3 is CASSFIAEGMDTQYF. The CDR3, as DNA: TGTGCCAGTAGTTTCATAGCGGAGGGGATGGATACGCAGTATTTT.